The TCR beta chain described here comes from a study of T cell clones after liver transplantation. Study information: TCRbeta sequencing after a pre-transplant mixed lymphocyte reaction identified graft-donor-reactive clones, later tracked in post-transplant blood. Subjects received no induction therapy and standard immunosuppression until randomization at 12-24 months post-transplant. Study-level results: Post-transplant time points were not standardized, so conclusions are preliminary.

CD3+CD4+ and CD3+CD8+ cells were FACS-sorted from thawed unstimulated PBMCs. The CDR3 contains 13 residues. CDR1 and CDR2 (germline): SNHLY, FYNNEI. TCRdb's copy holds only in-frame clones and misses some; the assay was immunoSEQ multiplex PCR. The data hold 7,000 to 9,500 clones, with approximately 80% observed a single time. As for this clone: Its antigen is not identified. At one end the junction does not follow the germline gene, possibly because of a read error. Other nucleotide sequences in the sample specify the same CDR3.

The sequencing used CD8+ T cells from blood, collected at the 22-month timepoint. The chain carries TRBV2 and TRBJ2-2; a possible D gene is TRBD1 (6 bases). The sequence was collected from a human patient who received a liver transplant. Some of these T cells may belong to the graft donor. CDR3 sequence: CASNDRKAGELFF. The CDR3 DNA sequence: TGCGCCAGCAACGACAGGAAAGCAGGGGAGCTGTTTTTT.